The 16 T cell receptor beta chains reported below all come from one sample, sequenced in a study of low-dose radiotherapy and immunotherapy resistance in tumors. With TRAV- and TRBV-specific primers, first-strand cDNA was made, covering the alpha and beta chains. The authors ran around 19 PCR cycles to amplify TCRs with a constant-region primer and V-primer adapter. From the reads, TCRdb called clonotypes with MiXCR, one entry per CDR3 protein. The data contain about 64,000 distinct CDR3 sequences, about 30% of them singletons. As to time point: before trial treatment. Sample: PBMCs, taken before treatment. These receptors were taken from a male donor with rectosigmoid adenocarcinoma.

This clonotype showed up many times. Here the CDR3 reads CATSDPRGKQPQHF. CDR3 sequence (DNA): TGTGCCACCAGTGACCCCAGGGGTAAGCAGCCCCAGCATTTT. V and J are TRBV24-1 and TRBJ1-5; D is perhaps TRBD1 (6 bases). The germline V gene encodes CDR1 KGHDR and CDR2 SFDVKD. With 4 bases removed from V and 7 bases from J, the gap between germline ends came to 13 bases. The length of the CDR3 is 14 residues.

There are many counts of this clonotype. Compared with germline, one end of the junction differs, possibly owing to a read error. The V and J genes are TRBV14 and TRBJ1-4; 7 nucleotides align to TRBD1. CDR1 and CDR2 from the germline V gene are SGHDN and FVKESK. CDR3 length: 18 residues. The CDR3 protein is CASSKDRAPSSTNEKLFF. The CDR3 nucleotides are TGTGCCAGCAGCAAAGACAGGGCTCCCTCCTCGACTAATGAAAAACTGTTTTTT.

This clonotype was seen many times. CDR3 amino acids: CASSRWWGEEETQYF. CDR3 nucleotide sequence: TGTGCCAGCAGCCGCTGGTGGGGAGAGGAAGAGACCCAGTACTTC. The rearrangement links TRBV21-1 to TRBJ2-5; TRBD2, the table's D call, lacks a check against the DNA. TRBV21-1 is a listed pseudogene. The CDR3 has 15 amino acids.

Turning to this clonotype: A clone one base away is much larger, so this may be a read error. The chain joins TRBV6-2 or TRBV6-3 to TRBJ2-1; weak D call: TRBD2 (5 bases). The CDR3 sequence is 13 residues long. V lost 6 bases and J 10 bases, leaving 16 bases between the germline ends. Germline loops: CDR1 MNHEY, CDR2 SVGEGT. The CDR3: CASSRRGNYEQFF. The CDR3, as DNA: TGTGCCAGCAGCCGCCGGGGAAACTACGAGCAGTTCTTC.

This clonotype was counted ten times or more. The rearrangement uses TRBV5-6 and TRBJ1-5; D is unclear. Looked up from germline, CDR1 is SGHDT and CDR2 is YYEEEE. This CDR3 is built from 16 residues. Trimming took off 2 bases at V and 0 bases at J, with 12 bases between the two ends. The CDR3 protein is CASSFKYTDSNQPQHF. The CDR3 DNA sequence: TGTGCCAGCAGCTTCAAGTACACCGATAGCAATCAGCCCCAGCATTTT. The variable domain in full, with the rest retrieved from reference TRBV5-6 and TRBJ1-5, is DAGVTQSPTHLIKTRGQQVTLRCSPKSGHDTVSWYQQALGQGPQFIFQYYEEEERQRGNFPDRFSGHQFPNYSSELNVNALLLGDSALYLCASSFKYTDSNQPQHFGDGTRLSIL.

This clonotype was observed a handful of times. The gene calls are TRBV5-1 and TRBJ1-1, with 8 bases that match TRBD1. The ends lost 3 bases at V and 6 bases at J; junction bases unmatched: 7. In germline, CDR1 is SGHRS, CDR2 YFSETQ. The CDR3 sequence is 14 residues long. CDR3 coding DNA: TGCGCCAGCAGCTCATGGACAGGGATCTCTGAAGCTTTCTTT. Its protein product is CASSSWTGISEAFF.

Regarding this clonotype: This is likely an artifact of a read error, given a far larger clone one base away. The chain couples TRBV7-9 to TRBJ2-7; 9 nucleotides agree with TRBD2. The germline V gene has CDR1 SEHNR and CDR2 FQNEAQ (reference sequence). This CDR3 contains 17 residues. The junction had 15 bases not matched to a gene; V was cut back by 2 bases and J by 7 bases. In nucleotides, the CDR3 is TGTGCCAGCAGCTTACCGGCTAGACTAGCGGTCTACAATGAGCAGTACTTC. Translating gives CASSLPARLAVYNEQYF.

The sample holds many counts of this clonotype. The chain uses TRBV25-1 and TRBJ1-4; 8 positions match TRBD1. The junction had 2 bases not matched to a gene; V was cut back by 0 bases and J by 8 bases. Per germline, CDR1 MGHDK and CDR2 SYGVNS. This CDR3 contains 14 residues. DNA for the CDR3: TGTGCCAGCAGTGAATACAGGGGGCACGAAAAACTGTTTTTT. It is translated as CASSEYRGHEKLFF.

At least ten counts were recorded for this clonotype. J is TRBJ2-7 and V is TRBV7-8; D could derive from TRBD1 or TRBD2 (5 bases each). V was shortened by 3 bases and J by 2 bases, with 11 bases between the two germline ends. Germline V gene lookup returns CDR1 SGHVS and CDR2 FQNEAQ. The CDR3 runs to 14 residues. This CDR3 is CASSFGTDAYEQYF. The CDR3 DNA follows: TGTGCCAGCAGCTTTGGGACGGACGCCTACGAGCAGTACTTC. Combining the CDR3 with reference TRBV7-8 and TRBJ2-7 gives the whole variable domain GAGVSQSPRYKVAKRGQDVALRCDPISGHVSLFWYQQALGQGPEFLTYFQNEAQLDKSGLPSDRFFAERPEGSVSTLKIQRTQQEDSAVYLCASSFGTDAYEQYFGPGTRLTVT.

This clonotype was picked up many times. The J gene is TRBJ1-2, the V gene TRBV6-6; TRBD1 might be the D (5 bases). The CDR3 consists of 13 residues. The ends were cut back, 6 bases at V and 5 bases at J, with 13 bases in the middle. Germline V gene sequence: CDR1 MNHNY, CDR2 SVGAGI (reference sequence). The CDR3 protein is CASSLEGRYGYTF. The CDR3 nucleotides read TGTGCCAGCAGCTTAGAGGGGAGGTATGGCTACACCTTC.

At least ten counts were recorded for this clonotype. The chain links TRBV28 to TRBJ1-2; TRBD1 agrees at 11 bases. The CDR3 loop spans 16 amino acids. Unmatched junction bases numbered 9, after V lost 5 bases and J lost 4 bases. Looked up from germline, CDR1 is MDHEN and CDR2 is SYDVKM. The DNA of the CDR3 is TGTGCCAGCAGTCCGGGACAGGGGGGATATGGCTATGGCTACACCTTC. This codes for CASSPGQGGYGYGYTF.

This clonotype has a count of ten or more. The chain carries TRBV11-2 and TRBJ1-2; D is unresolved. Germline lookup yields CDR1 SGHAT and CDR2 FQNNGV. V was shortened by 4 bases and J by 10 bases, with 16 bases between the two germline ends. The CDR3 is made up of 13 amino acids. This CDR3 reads CASSSGPGWNYTF. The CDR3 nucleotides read TGTGCCAGCAGCTCCGGACCCGGGTGGAACTACACCTTC.

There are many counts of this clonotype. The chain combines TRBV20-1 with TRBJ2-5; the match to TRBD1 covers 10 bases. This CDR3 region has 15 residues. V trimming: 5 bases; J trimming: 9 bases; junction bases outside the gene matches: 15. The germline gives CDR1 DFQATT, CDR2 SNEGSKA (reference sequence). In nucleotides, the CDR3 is TGCAGTGCTGGCGGTGGGACAGGGGTAGTCGGGGCCCAGTACTTC. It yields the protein CSAGGGTGVVGAQYF.

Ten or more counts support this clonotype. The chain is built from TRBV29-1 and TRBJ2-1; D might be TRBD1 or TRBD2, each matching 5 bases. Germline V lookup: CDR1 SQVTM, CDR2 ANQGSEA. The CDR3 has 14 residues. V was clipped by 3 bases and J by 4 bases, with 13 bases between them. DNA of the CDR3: TGCAGCGTTGAGAGCAGGGACCAGTACAATGAGCAGTTCTTC. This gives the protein CSVESRDQYNEQFF.

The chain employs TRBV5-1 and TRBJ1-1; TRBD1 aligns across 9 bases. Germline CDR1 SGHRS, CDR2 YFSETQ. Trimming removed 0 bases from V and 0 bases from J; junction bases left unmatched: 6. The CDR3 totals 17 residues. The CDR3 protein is CASSLVGTGRMNTEAFF. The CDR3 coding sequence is TGCGCCAGCAGCTTGGTAGGGACAGGGAGAATGAACACTGAAGCTTTCTTT.

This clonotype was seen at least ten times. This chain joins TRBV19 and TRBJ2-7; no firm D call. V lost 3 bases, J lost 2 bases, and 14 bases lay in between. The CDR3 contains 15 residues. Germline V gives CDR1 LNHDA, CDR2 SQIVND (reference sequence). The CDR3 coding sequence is TGTGCCAGTAGTATCTCGGCGCAGGCGCCCTACGAGCAGTACTTC. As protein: CASSISAQAPYEQYF.